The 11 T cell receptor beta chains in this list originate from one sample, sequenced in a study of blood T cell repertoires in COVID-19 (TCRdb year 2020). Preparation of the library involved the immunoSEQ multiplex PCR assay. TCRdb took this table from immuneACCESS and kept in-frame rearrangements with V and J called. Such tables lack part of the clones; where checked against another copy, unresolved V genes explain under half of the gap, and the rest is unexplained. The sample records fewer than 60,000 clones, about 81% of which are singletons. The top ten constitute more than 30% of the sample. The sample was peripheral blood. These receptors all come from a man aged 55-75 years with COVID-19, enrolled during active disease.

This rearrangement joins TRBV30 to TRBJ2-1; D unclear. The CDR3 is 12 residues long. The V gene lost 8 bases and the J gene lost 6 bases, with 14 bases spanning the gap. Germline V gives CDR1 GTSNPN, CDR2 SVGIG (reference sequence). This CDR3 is CAVGPSVNEQFF. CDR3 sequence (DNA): TGTGCCGTCGGTCCGAGTGTCAATGAGCAGTTCTTC.

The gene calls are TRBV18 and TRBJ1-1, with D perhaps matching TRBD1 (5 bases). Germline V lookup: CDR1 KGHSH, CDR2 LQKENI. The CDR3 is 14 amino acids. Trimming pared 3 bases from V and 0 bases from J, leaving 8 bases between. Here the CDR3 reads CASSPRQMNTEAFF. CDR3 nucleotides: TGTGCCAGCTCACCCCGACAGATGAACACTGAAGCTTTCTTT. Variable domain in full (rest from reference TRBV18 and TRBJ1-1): NAGVMQNPRHLVRRRGQEARLRCSPMKGHSHVYWYRQLPEEGLKFMVYLQKENIIDESGMPKERFSAEFPKEGPSILRIQQVVRGDSAAYFCASSPRQMNTEAFFGQGTRLTVV.

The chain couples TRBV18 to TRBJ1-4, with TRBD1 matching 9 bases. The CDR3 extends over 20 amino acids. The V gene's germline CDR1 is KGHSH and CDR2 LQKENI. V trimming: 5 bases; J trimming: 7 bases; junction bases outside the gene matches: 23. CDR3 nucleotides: TGTGCCAGCTCATTCCCCGCGGGACAGGGCGCACGGCTCGGTAGTGAAAAACTGTTTTTT. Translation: CASSFPAGQGARLGSEKLFF.

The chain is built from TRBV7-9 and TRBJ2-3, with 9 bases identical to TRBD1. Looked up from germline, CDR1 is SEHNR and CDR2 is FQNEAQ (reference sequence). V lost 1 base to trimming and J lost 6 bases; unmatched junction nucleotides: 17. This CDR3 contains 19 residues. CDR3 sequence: CASSLDRGLAAVRGDTQYF. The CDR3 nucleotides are TGTGCCAGCAGCTTAGACAGGGGGCTGGCGGCAGTCCGTGGCGATACGCAGTATTTT.

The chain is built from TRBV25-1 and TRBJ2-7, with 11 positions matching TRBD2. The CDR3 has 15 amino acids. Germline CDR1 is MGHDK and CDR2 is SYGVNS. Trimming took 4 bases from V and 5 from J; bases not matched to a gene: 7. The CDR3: CASSAGTSGRNEQYF. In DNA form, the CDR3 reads TGTGCCAGCAGTGCGGGCACTAGCGGGAGAAACGAGCAGTACTTC.

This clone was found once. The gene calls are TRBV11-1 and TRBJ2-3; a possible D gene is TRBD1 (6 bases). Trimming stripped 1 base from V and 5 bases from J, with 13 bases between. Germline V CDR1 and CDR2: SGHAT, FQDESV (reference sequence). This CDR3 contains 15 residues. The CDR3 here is CASSLDPGAGDTQYF. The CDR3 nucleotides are TGTGCCAGCAGCTTAGATCCAGGGGCAGGAGATACGCAGTATTTT.

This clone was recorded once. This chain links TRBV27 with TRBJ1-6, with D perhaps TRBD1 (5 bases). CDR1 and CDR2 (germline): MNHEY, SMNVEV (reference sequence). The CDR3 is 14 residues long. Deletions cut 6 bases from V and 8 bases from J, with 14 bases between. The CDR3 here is CASRPDSTHSPLHF. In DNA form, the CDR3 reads TGTGCCAGCAGACCTGACAGTACCCATTCACCCCTCCACTTT.

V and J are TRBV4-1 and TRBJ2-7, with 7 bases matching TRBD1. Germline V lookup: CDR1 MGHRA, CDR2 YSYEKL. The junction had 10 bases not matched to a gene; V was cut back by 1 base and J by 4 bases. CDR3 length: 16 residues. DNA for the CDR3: TGCGCCAGCAGCCAAGCGGGGACAGCCCAGGCATACGAGCAGTACTTC. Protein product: CASSQAGTAQAYEQYF.

CDR3 sequence (DNA): TGTGCCACCAGCAGGTACTCAGGGGCTGGGGCCAACGTCCTGACTTTC. Its protein product is CATSRYSGAGANVLTF. The rearrangement links TRBV15 to TRBJ2-6; maybe TRBD1 (6 bases). Germline V CDR1 and CDR2: LNHNV, YYDKDF (reference sequence). The CDR3 totals 16 residues. Trimming cost V 3 bases and J 2 bases, with 11 bases left between them.

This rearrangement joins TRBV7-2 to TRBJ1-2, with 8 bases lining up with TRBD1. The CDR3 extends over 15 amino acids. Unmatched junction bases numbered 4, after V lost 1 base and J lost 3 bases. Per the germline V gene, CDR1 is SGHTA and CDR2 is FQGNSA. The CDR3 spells CASSLGPDRDYGYTF. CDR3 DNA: TGTGCCAGCAGCTTAGGGCCGGACAGGGACTATGGCTACACCTTC.

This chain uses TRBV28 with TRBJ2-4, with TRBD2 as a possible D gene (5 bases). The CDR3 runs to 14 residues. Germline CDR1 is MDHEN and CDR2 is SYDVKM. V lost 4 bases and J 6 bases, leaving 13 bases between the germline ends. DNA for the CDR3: TGTGCCAGCAGTTCAAGCGGCCGGTTAAACATTCAGTACTTC. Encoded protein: CASSSSGRLNIQYF.